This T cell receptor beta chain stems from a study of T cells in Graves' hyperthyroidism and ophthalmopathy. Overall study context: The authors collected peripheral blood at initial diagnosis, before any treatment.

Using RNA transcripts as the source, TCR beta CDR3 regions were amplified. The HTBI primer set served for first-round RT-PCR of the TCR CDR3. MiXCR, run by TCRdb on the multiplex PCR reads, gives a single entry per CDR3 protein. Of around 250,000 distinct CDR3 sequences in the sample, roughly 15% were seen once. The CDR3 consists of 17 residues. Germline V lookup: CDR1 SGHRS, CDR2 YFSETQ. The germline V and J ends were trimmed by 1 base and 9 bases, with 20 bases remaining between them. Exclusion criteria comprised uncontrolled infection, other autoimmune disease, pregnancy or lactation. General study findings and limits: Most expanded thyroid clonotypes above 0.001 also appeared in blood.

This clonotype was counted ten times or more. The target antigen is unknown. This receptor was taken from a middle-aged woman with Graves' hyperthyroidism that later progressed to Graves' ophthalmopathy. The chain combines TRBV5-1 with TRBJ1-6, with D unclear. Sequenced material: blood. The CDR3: CASSLTFVRLGGSPLHF. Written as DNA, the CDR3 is TGCGCCAGCAGCTTGACGTTCGTTCGTTTAGGCGGTTCACCCCTCCACTTT.